This T cell receptor (beta chain) was sequenced for a study of shared clonotypes between healthy human individuals. Here immunoSEQ multiplex PCR was the method, and the copy in TCRdb shows in-frame clones only, minus some. The sample records some 2.1 million clones, around 96% being singletons. Per germline, CDR1 MGHDK and CDR2 SYGVNS. The V end was cut by 8 bases, the J end by 0 bases, with 4 bases between. This CDR3 has 11 amino acids. CD45RO-negative, CCR7-positively selected cells formed the naive CD8 fraction, excluding terminally differentiated effector memory CD45RA+ cells. The chain recombines TRBV25-1 with TRBJ1-1; D uncertain. The material sequenced was naive CD8+ T cells sorted from blood. The TCR was taken from a man aged 18 to 29 in good health. The CDR3 region has the DNA TGTGCCAGCGGCATGAACACTGAAGCTTTCTTT. Its protein product is CASGMNTEAFF.